This T cell receptor beta chain stems from a study of T cells after posttransplantation cyclophosphamide (dated by TCRdb to about 2016). In the study overall: The study tracked T cell repertoire reconstitution by TRB sequencing after myeloablative bone marrow transplantation using posttransplantation cyclophosphamide as GVHD prophylaxis. Blood from all 30 or so PTCy patients who had 1-year posttransplant specimens underwent TRB sequencing. Public TRB sequences were compared against a database of over 3,600 sequences linked to responses to pathogens, tumor antigens, self-antigens and alloantigens. Because TRA and TRB clonality correlated tightly in 10 or so samples, later TCR analyses were limited to TRB. Up to 3 additional blood samples from 2 to 5.2 years after transplant were also TRB-sequenced in 3 patients, as was pretransplant blood from 4 patients. Samples from 30 to 35 PTCy-treated patients, along with samples from some 17 of their related bone marrow donors, underwent antigen receptor sequencing.

On this clone: Its cognate antigen has yet to be identified. Base-call qualities are not available, and no considerably larger clone is one nucleotide away.

The CDR3 covers 16 residues, taking in both the cysteine and the phenylalanine. Of the read, only the CDR3 DNA is kept; its 48 bases are in frame from base 1. The germline V end is reduced by 1 base and the J end by 8 bases; junction bases left unmatched: 7. Looking up the germline V gene yields CDR1 SGHDT and CDR2 YYEEEE. The time point label of this sample denotes: posttransplant day relative to BM transplant. The control cohort consisted of approximately 10 patients who had myeloablative marrow transplants with methotrexate plus a calcineurin inhibitor and who were sampled 1 year after transplant. Mononuclear cells from peripheral blood and bone marrow were separated by Ficoll-Hypaque density centrifugation and then cryopreserved. The investigation overall reported the following: Donor-recipient similarity was low at 1-2 months but rose over the first year, and later blood repertoires were often dominated by donor CD8+ memory clones. The TRB repertoires of T cells infiltrating skin or the GI tract showed only limited overlap with the TRB repertoires found in blood. Across the 45 to 55 patients, TRB clonality was highly associated with recipient CMV seropositivity and CMV reactivation, and diversity with PTCy was similar to that in the CNI/methotrexate controls.

Genomic DNA was the input for TRB sequencing, which was run either with the immunoSEQ assay at survey resolution or with the hsTCRB kit. In the authors' own workflow: The immunoSEQ software handled initial read processing, and the LymphoSeq R package was used for repertoire analyses. Clonality was computed as 1 minus normalized Shannon entropy, and a Gini coefficient was also calculated for each TRB dataset. Phenotypes of unsorted samples were inferred by mapping TRB sequences from sorted subsets of the recipient or donor onto unsorted samples of the same recipient. TCRdb stores this immuneACCESS table with in-frame sequences only. Part of the clones is absent; in the studies checked, under half of the shortfall reflects unresolved V genes, and no reason is known for the rest. V and J calls and clone size come straight from that table; D and trimming were deduced from the DNA. The sample table shows approximately 10,000 clones, and more than 75% are seen once. The top ten hold around a quarter of the sample.

The TCR sequence derives from a male patient aged 25 to 39 who received an allogeneic stem cell transplant from an unrelated donor, was CMV-positive, and had no GVHD. Some T cells may originate with the graft donor following a transplant. The chain is made from TRBV5-6 and TRBJ2-1, with TRBD2 matching 12 junction bases. The source was PBMCs, collected after an allogeneic stem cell transplant with a calcineurin inhibitor and methotrexate. The CDR3 region: CASSLKLAGGVDEQFF. The nucleotide sequence is TGTGCCAGCAGCTTGAAACTAGCGGGAGGAGTAGATGAGCAGTTCTTC.